The 5 T cell receptor beta chains below come from one sample, sequenced in a study of T cells after posttransplantation cyclophosphamide. Treatment was busulfan-fludarabine conditioning, a marrow graft, and cyclophosphamide on days +3 and +4. Sequenced by immunoSEQ multiplex PCR; TCRdb stores in-frame clones only, minus some. The data show under 25,000 clones, with none appearing a single time. The sample here was PBMCs, taken after allogeneic stem cell transplant with posttransplant cyclophosphamide. These receptors originate from a male patient younger than 35 who received an allogeneic stem cell transplant from a related donor, was CMV-positive, and had no GVHD. A subset of T cells may come from the graft donor.

This clone came up many times. The chain uses TRBV7-2 and TRBJ2-5, with TRBD2 identical over 12 bases. V trimming: 5 bases; J trimming: 5 bases; junction bases outside the gene matches: 3. The CDR3 consists of 14 residues. Looked up from germline, CDR1 is SGHTA and CDR2 is FQGNSA. CDR3 DNA sequence: TGTGCCAGCAGCCACGGGACTAGCGGGGAGACCCAGTACTTC. This sequence encodes CASSHGTSGETQYF.

This clone has at least ten counts. This chain uses TRBV18 with TRBJ2-7; a possible D gene is TRBD1 (6 bases). CDR3 length equals 16 residues. The V end lost 5 bases, the J end lost 1 base, and 18 bases lay between the germline ends. Germline CDR1 and CDR2: KGHSH and LQKENI. For the CDR3, the DNA is TGTGCCAGCTCATCTGCTTCCAGGGGACCTTCCTACGAGCAGTACTTC. This gives the protein CASSSASRGPSYEQYF.

This clone was seen repeatedly, ten times or more. The chain joins TRBV7-8 to TRBJ2-1, with 16 positions matching TRBD2. The CDR3 loop spans 16 amino acids. Germline lookup yields CDR1 SGHVS and CDR2 FQNEAQ. Germline trimming cut 5 bases from V and 8 bases from J; bases unmatched to any gene: 6. In nucleotides, the CDR3 is TGTGCCAGCAGCCCGGGACTAGCGGGGGGGTGGGATGAGCAGTTCTTC. The encoded protein is CASSPGLAGGWDEQFF.

In its sample, this clone is medium-sized. The chain joins TRBV19 to TRBJ2-6, with a weak D call TRBD1 (7 bases). Looked up from germline, CDR1 is LNHDA and CDR2 is SQIVND (reference sequence). This CDR3 is 16 amino acids long. The germline V and J ends were trimmed by 5 bases and 0 bases, with 11 bases remaining between them. CDR3 protein: CASSGGGHSGANVLTF. The CDR3 DNA sequence: TGTGCCAGTAGTGGAGGGGGCCACTCTGGGGCCAACGTCCTGACTTTC. Supplemented by reference TRBV19 and TRBJ2-6, the full variable domain reads DGGITQSPKYLFRKEGQNVTLSCEQNLNHDAMYWYRQDPGQGLRLIYYSQIVNDFQKGDIAEGYSVSREKKESFPLTVTSAQKNPTAFYLCASSGGGHSGANVLTFGAGSRLTVL.

There are many counts of this clone. The V and J genes are TRBV7-3 and TRBJ2-2; 7 positions match TRBD2. The CDR3 totals 16 residues. The germline CDR1 and CDR2 sequences are SGHTA and FQGTGA. V shed 5 bases, J shed 4 bases, and the junction held 10 bases outside the gene matches. The CDR3 protein is CASSHSAAGATGELFF. DNA of the CDR3: TGTGCCAGCAGCCATTCGGCGGCGGGAGCCACCGGGGAGCTGTTTTTT. Using reference TRBV7-3 and TRBJ2-2 for the parts outside the CDR3, the full variable domain is GAGVSQTPSNKVTEKGKYVELRCDPISGHTALYWYRQSLGQGPEFLIYFQGTGAADDSGLPNDRFFAVRPEGSVSTLKIQRTERGDSAVYLCASSHSAAGATGELFFGEGSRLTVL.